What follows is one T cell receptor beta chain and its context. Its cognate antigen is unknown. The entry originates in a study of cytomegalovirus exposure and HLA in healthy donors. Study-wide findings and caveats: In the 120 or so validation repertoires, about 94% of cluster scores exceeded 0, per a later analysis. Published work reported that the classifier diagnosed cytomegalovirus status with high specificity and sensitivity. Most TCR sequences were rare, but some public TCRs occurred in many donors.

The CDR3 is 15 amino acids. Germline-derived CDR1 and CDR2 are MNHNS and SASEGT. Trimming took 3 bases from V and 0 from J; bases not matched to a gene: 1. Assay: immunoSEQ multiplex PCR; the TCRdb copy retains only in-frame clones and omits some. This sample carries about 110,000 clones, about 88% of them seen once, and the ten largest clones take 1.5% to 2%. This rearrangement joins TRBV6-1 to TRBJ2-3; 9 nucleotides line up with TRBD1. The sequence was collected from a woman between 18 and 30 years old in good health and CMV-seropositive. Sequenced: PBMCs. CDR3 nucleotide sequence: TGTGCCAGCAGTGACGGGACAGGGAGCACAGATACGCAGTATTTT. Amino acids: CASSDGTGSTDTQYF.